The 22 T cell receptor beta chains given below trace back to one sample, sequenced in a study of OX40 agonist ivuxolimab in advanced cancers. Clones were read by immunoSEQ multiplex PCR, and TCRdb kept only the in-frame ones, dropping some. The sample lists some 60,000 clones; roughly nine tenths were seen once. Sample: CD4+ or CD8+ T cells sorted from blood, taken in a trial of the OX40 agonist ivuxolimab. These receptor sequences come from an adult with an advanced solid tumor such as melanoma, head and neck, liver or kidney cancer.

The rearrangement joins TRBV7-9 to TRBJ1-1, with unresolved D. This CDR3 region has 15 residues. V was shortened by 0 bases and J by 5 bases, with 13 bases between the two germline ends. CDR1 is SEHNR, CDR2 FQNEAQ, per germline (reference sequence). CDR3 sequence reads: CASSLAGVELTEAFF. The CDR3 region has the DNA TGTGCCAGCAGCTTAGCTGGGGTTGAACTTACTGAAGCTTTCTTT.

Notes on this clone: The sample holds other DNA sequences that translate to the same CDR3. The CDR3 region is CASSPGQNNEQFF. DNA for the CDR3: TGTGCCAGCTCTCCGGGACAAAACAATGAGCAGTTCTTC. The chain employs TRBV18 and TRBJ2-1; D is perhaps TRBD1 (6 bases). V was pared by 6 bases and J by 5 bases, with 11 bases between. From germline, CDR1 is KGHSH and CDR2 LQKENI. This CDR3 is 13 amino acids long.

The DNA for the CDR3 is TGTGCCAGCAGCTTTTTAGCGGGAGAGGGGGACATTCAGTACTTC. Translating it yields CASSFLAGEGDIQYF. The V and J genes are TRBV7-9 and TRBJ2-4; 9 positions match TRBD2. The germline V gene encodes CDR1 SEHNR and CDR2 FQNEAQ (reference sequence). Trimming at V came to 3 bases and at J to 8 bases, leaving 8 bases not matched to a gene. The length of the CDR3 is 15 residues. The full variable domain, its missing parts supplied by reference TRBV7-9 and TRBJ2-4, is DTGVSQNPRHKITKRGQNVTFRCDPISEHNRLYWYRQTLGQGPEFLTYFQNEAQLEKSRLLSDRFSAERPKGSFSTLEIQRTEQGDSAMYLCASSFLAGEGDIQYFGAGTRLSVL.

This CDR3 reads CASSHNRGLPSYEQYF. The CDR3 DNA is TGTGCCAGCAGCCATAACAGGGGGCTACCCTCCTACGAGCAGTACTTC. This rearrangement joins TRBV5-8 to TRBJ2-7, with TRBD1 identical over 9 bases. The ends lost 4 bases at V and 0 bases at J; junction bases unmatched: 8. CDR1 and CDR2 from the germline V gene are SGHTS and YDEGEE. The CDR3 runs 16 residues.

This rearrangement joins TRBV11-2 to TRBJ2-7; no clear D. In germline, CDR1 is SGHAT, CDR2 FQNNGV. The germline V and J ends were trimmed by 5 bases and 1 base, with 15 bases remaining between them. This CDR3 has 15 residues. In DNA form, the CDR3 reads TGTGCCAGCAGCGTAAGACTCCACCAATCCTACGAGCAGTACTTC. Protein sequence: CASSVRLHQSYEQYF.

The chain couples TRBV5-1 to TRBJ1-4; TRBD1 might be the D (5 bases). CDR1 is SGHRS, CDR2 YFSETQ, per germline. This CDR3 region has 14 residues. The V end was cut by 6 bases, the J end by 6 bases, with 15 bases between. In nucleotides, the CDR3 is TGCGCCAGCACCGTTGGGGGTGCAGATGAAAAACTGTTTTTT. Residues: CASTVGGADEKLFF.

V is TRBV10-2 and J is TRBJ1-3; no firm D call. This CDR3 spans 13 amino acids. V lost 8 bases and J 1 base, leaving 9 bases between the germline ends. The germline V gene has CDR1 WSHSY and CDR2 SAAADI. The CDR3 sequence is CASRSLSGNTIYF. The CDR3 DNA sequence: TGCGCCAGCCGGAGTCTGTCTGGAAACACCATATATTTT.

The V and J genes are TRBV11-3 and TRBJ1-2; TRBD1 matches 7 bases. Germline V gives CDR1 SGHNT, CDR2 YENEEA. The CDR3 sequence is 15 residues long. V dropped 1 base and J dropped 3; count of bases not matched to a gene: 5. The DNA for the CDR3 is TGTGCCAGCAGCTTAGTGGTGGGACAGCACTATGGCTACACCTTC. Protein product: CASSLVVGQHYGYTF.

The genes are TRBV6-6 and TRBJ1-5; D not resolved. The CDR3 has 14 residues. The V end lost 4 bases, the J end lost 2 bases, and 9 bases lay between the germline ends. CDR1 MNHNY and CDR2 SVGAGI come from the germline V gene (reference sequence). The CDR3 region has the DNA TGTGCCAGCAGTTCTGTTCGGGGCAATCAGCCCCAGCATTTT. It specifies CASSSVRGNQPQHF.

The chain recombines TRBV11-2 with TRBJ2-7, with TRBD2 matching over 12 bases. Trimming cost V 4 bases and J 8 bases; bases outside gene matches: 12. This CDR3 spans 16 amino acids. Germline values: CDR1 SGHAT, CDR2 FQNNGV. The CDR3 DNA reads TGTGCCAGCAGCTCCACTAGCGGGAGGTACCTTACGAAGCAGTACTTC. It yields the protein CASSSTSGRYLTKQYF. The complete variable domain, with remaining parts taken from reference TRBV11-2 and TRBJ2-7, reads EAGVAQSPRYKIIEKRQSVAFWCNPISGHATLYWYQQILGQGPKLLIQFQNNGVVDDSQLPKDRFSAERLKGVDSTLKIQPAKLEDSAVYLCASSSTSGRYLTKQYFGPGTRLTVT.

V is TRBV30 and J is TRBJ1-6; D remains unclear. The V and J ends lost 3 bases and 9 bases respectively, with 9 bases between them. This CDR3 contains 12 residues. Germline V gives CDR1 GTSNPN, CDR2 SVGIG (reference sequence). The CDR3 sequence is CAWSLQSSPLHF. The CDR3 bases are TGTGCCTGGAGCCTCCAATCTTCACCCCTCCACTTT. The full variable domain, with the rest looked up from reference TRBV30 and TRBJ1-6, is SQTIHQWPATLVQPVGSPLSLECTVEGTSNPNLYWYRQAAGRGLQLLFYSVGIGQISSEVPQNLSASRPQDRQFILSSKKLLLSDSGFYLCAWSLQSSPLHFGNGTRLTVT.

As for this clone: This CDR3 is also generated by other DNA sequences in the sample. The chain couples TRBV6-5 to TRBJ2-7; 10 bases match TRBD1. CDR1 and CDR2 from the germline V gene are MNHEY and SVGAGI. The CDR3 has 14 residues. V trimming: 2 bases; J trimming: 3 bases; junction bases outside the gene matches: 1. For the CDR3, the DNA is TGTGCCAGCAGTTACCGGGACAGGGGCTACGAGCAGTACTTC. It yields the protein CASSYRDRGYEQYF.

This clone was detected once. This chain uses TRBV5-1 with TRBJ2-7, with no clear D. The CDR3 is 14 residues long. Germline CDR1 reads SGHRS; CDR2 reads YFSETQ. Trimming shortened V by 3 bases and J by 1 base, and 11 bases separated the two germline ends. Written as DNA, the CDR3 is TGCGCCAGCAGCTCGGACGTGGGATCCTACGAGCAGTACTTC. Protein: CASSSDVGSYEQYF.

The chain uses TRBV7-9 and TRBJ2-1; D is perhaps TRBD1 (6 bases). In germline, CDR1 is SEHNR, CDR2 FQNEAQ (reference sequence). The CDR3 totals 11 residues. V lost 5 bases and J 11 bases, leaving 10 bases between the germline ends. CDR3 region: CASSRTEKQFF. As DNA, the CDR3 is TGTGCCAGCAGCAGGACAGAAAAGCAGTTCTTC.

Here the CDR3 reads CASSPRTSGRPTGELFF. CDR3 DNA: TGTGCCAGCAGCCCTCGGACTAGCGGGAGACCCACCGGGGAGCTGTTTTTT. The J gene is TRBJ2-2, the V gene TRBV7-2, with 13 bases aligning to TRBD2. Looked up from germline, CDR1 is SGHTA and CDR2 is FQGNSA. J was trimmed by 4 bases and V by 5 bases; bases with no gene match: 7. The CDR3 loop spans 17 amino acids.

The rearrangement uses TRBV10-1 and TRBJ2-3; D gene ambiguous. The CDR3 extends over 13 amino acids. V was trimmed by 9 bases and J by 5 bases, leaving 15 bases between them. In germline, CDR1 is WNHNN, CDR2 SYGVQD (reference sequence). CDR3 in amino acids: CASPGPTQDTQYF. The CDR3 DNA follows: TGCGCCAGTCCGGGCCCTACACAAGATACGCAGTATTTT.

The rearrangement joins TRBV2 to TRBJ1-1, with D hard to call. The CDR3 is made up of 14 amino acids. Per the germline V gene, CDR1 is SNHLY and CDR2 is FYNNEI. Trimming stripped 0 bases from V and 1 base from J, with 6 bases between. CDR3 nucleotides: TGTGCCAGCAGTGAAGCCCGGTCGAACACTGAAGCTTTCTTT. Amino acid sequence: CASSEARSNTEAFF.

The rearrangement uses TRBV12-5 and TRBJ2-3; perhaps D is TRBD1 or TRBD2 (5 bases each). Germline lookup yields CDR1 LGHNT and CDR2 FRNRAP. CDR3 length equals 15 residues. V lost 2 bases to trimming and J lost 4 bases, with 13 bases between them. The CDR3 loop reads CASGLHARGADTQYF. The DNA of the CDR3 is TGTGCTAGTGGTTTGCATGCGAGGGGTGCAGATACGCAGTATTTT. Full variable domain (missing parts from reference TRBV12-5 and TRBJ2-3): DARVTQTPRHKVTEMGQEVTMRCQPILGHNTVFWYRQTMMQGLELLAYFRNRAPLDDSGMPKDRFSAEMPDATLATLKIQPSEPRDSAVYFCASGLHARGADTQYFGPGTRLTVL.

This sequence joins TRBV5-1 and TRBJ2-7; TRBD1 matches 7 bases. The CDR3 sequence is 15 residues long. The germline V gene encodes CDR1 SGHRS and CDR2 YFSETQ. V shed 0 bases and J 7 bases; nucleotides not matched to a gene: 10. Written as DNA, the CDR3 is TGCGCCAGCAGCTTGGGGGACAGAGGTCTGGGGGAGCAGTACTTC. The encoded protein is CASSLGDRGLGEQYF. Full variable domain (missing parts from reference TRBV5-1 and TRBJ2-7): KAGVTQTPRYLIKTRGQQVTLSCSPISGHRSVSWYQQTPGQGLQFLFEYFSETQRNKGNFPGRFSGRQFSNSRSEMNVSTLELGDSALYLCASSLGDRGLGEQYFGPGTRLTVT.

The table lists this clone with a count of one. The genes are TRBV7-3 and TRBJ2-2, with D unclear. Germline V gene data show CDR1 as SGHTA and CDR2 as FQGTGA. This CDR3 has 16 amino acids. The germline V and J ends were trimmed by 1 base and 0 bases, with 9 bases remaining between them. CDR3 sequence reads: CASSLIGGANTGELFF. In DNA form, the CDR3 reads TGTGCCAGCAGCTTAATCGGCGGAGCGAACACCGGGGAGCTGTTTTTT.

The chain uses TRBV6-5 and TRBJ1-1; D unclear. CDR1 and CDR2 from the germline V gene are MNHEY and SVGAGI. V dropped 0 bases and J dropped 4 bases, with 9 bases sitting between them. This CDR3 contains 14 residues. The CDR3 DNA sequence: TGTGCCAGCAGTTACTCCCCGGTAGGCACTGAAGCTTTCTTT. It is translated as CASSYSPVGTEAFF.

The chain carries TRBV6-5 and TRBJ2-5; possible D gene TRBD2, 5 bases. Germline assignment: CDR1 MNHEY and CDR2 SVGAGI. The V gene lost 2 bases and the J gene lost 2 bases, with 9 bases spanning the gap. The CDR3 contains 14 residues. The DNA for the CDR3 is TGTGCCAGCAGTTACCGGGGTGGACAAGAGACCCAGTACTTC. The encoded protein is CASSYRGGQETQYF.